This T cell receptor beta chain was recovered during a study of cytomegalovirus exposure and HLA in healthy donors. The CDR3 is 15 residues long. Looked up from germline, CDR1 is KGHSH and CDR2 is LQKENI. V shed 2 bases, J shed 5 bases, and the junction held 2 bases outside the gene matches. The assay was immunoSEQ multiplex PCR, and TCRdb's table has in-frame clones only and misses some. This repertoire shows about 400,000 clones, roughly 89% found once; its top ten account for 0.83%. This receptor was identified in a woman aged 18-30 years in good health and CMV-seronegative. The sequenced sample was PBMCs. The chain combines TRBV18 with TRBJ2-1; 11 nucleotides line up with TRBD2. CDR3 bases: TGTGCCAGCTCACCAACTAGCGGGAGTAACAATGAGCAGTTCTTC. This sequence encodes CASSPTSGSNNEQFF. The variable domain in full, with the rest retrieved from reference TRBV18 and TRBJ2-1, is NAGVMQNPRHLVRRRGQEARLRCSPMKGHSHVYWYRQLPEEGLKFMVYLQKENIIDESGMPKERFSAEFPKEGPSILRIQQVVRGDSAAYFCASSPTSGSNNEQFFGPGTRLTVL.